These 27 T cell receptor beta chains were all obtained from the same sample, sequenced in a study of blood T cell repertoires in COVID-19. Libraries were prepared by immunoSEQ multiplex PCR; TCRdb keeps only in-frame clonotypes and omits some of them. The sample lists 150,000 or so clones; roughly four fifths were seen once. The sequencing input was peripheral blood. These receptors all come from a woman older than 75 with acute or convalescent COVID-19.

The CDR3 DNA follows: TGTGCCAGTAGTATACTCGGGACACAATCTGGAAACACCATATATTTT. This codes for CASSILGTQSGNTIYF. The chain carries TRBV19 and TRBJ1-3, with D possibly being TRBD1 (6 bases). Trimming removed 2 bases at V and 1 base at J, with 12 bases between. CDR1 is LNHDA and CDR2 is SQIVND in the germline V gene (reference sequence). The CDR3 totals 16 residues.

This chain uses TRBV10-3 with TRBJ2-7; D is perhaps TRBD2 (6 bases). There are 14 residues in the CDR3. V lost 0 bases, J lost 5 bases, and 11 bases lay in between. The germline CDR1 and CDR2 sequences are ENHRY and SYGVKD. Here the CDR3 DNA reads TGTGCCATCAGTGAGTCACGGGAGAGGGACGAGCAGTACTTC. Encoded protein: CAISESRERDEQYF.

The chain recombines TRBV6-2 or TRBV6-3 with TRBJ1-5; D is uncertain. There are 15 residues in the CDR3. Germline lookup yields CDR1 MNHEY and CDR2 SVGEGT. Trimming took 5 bases from V and 8 from J, leaving 19 bases between them. DNA for the CDR3: TGTGCCAGCAGTCGCTCAAGTGGGCTCCCGGAGCCCCAGCATTTT. It is translated as CASSRSSGLPEPQHF.

The chain uses TRBV7-2 and TRBJ2-1; TRBD2 is a possible D gene (6 bases). This CDR3 comprises 15 residues. Germline V gives CDR1 SGHTA, CDR2 FQGNSA. The germline V and J ends were trimmed by 1 base and 7 bases, with 14 bases remaining between them. CDR3 sequence reads: CASSLVAGYLNEQFF. For the CDR3, the DNA is TGTGCCAGCAGCTTAGTCGCGGGGTACCTGAATGAGCAGTTCTTC. The variable domain in full, completed from reference TRBV7-2 and TRBJ2-1, reads GAGVSQSPSNKVTEKGKDVELRCDPISGHTALYWYRQSLGQGLEFLIYFQGNSAPDKSGLPSDRFSAERTGGSVSTLTIQRTQQEDSAVYLCASSLVAGYLNEQFFGPGTRLTVL.

The chain is built from TRBV30 and TRBJ1-5, with D hard to call. The CDR3 is made up of 13 amino acids. CDR1 is GTSNPN, CDR2 SVGIG, per germline (reference sequence). V was shortened by 1 base and J by 1 base, with 5 bases between the two germline ends. The CDR3 region has the DNA TGTGCCTGGAGTGGCGTCAGCAATCAGCCCCAGCATTTT. Protein sequence: CAWSGVSNQPQHF.

V gene TRBV3-1 (or the pseudogene TRBV3-2) combines with J gene TRBJ1-4, with 8 bases that match TRBD1. CDR3 size: 17 residues. Trimming cost V 0 bases and J 8 bases; bases outside gene matches: 11. CDR1 LGHDT and CDR2 YNNKEL come from the germline V gene (reference sequence). This chain's CDR3 is CASSQELRDRSQEKLFF. The CDR3 DNA sequence: TGTGCCAGCAGCCAAGAGCTAAGGGACAGGTCACAGGAAAAACTGTTTTTT.

J is TRBJ2-1 and V is TRBV15, with D possibly TRBD2 on 6 matching bases. Per the germline V gene, CDR1 is LNHNV and CDR2 is YYDKDF (reference sequence). CDR3 length: 21 residues. Trimming took off 0 bases at V and 4 bases at J, with 28 bases between the two ends. Here the CDR3 reads CATSRDLWAVRELALYNEQFF. CDR3 DNA sequence: TGTGCCACCAGCAGAGATCTCTGGGCAGTCCGTGAACTAGCCCTTTACAATGAGCAGTTCTTC.

The chain has TRBV27 and TRBJ1-1, with 9 bases that match TRBD1. Germline V gene lookup returns CDR1 MNHEY and CDR2 SMNVEV (reference sequence). Germline trimming cut 0 bases from V and 0 bases from J; bases unmatched to any gene: 2. There are 16 residues in the CDR3. CDR3 in DNA: TGTGCCAGCAGTTTATCGGGACAGGGCCTGAACACTGAAGCTTTCTTT. This sequence encodes CASSLSGQGLNTEAFF.

The genes are TRBV28 and TRBJ2-1; TRBD1 might be the D (5 bases). There are 11 residues in the CDR3. Trimming shortened V by 8 bases and J by 10 bases, and 12 bases separated the two germline ends. The germline CDR1 and CDR2 sequences are MDHEN and SYDVKM. CDR3 DNA sequence: TGTGCCAGCGGACAACTTGGGGAGCAGTTCTTC. This sequence encodes CASGQLGEQFF.

The rearrangement joins TRBV24-1 to TRBJ2-3; D is perhaps TRBD2 (6 bases). V was clipped by 4 bases and J by 0 bases, with 13 bases between them. Germline V lookup: CDR1 KGHDR, CDR2 SFDVKD. The CDR3 sequence is 16 residues long. The CDR3 region has the DNA TGTGCCACCAGTGAACAACCGGGACTTAGCACAGATACGCAGTATTTT. Its translation: CATSEQPGLSTDTQYF.

The CDR3 DNA reads as TGTGCCACTACGGCAGGGGATAATTCACCCCTCCACTTT. Translation gives CATTAGDNSPLHF. V is TRBV10-3 and J is TRBJ1-6, with D perhaps matching TRBD1 (6 bases). V lost 10 bases to trimming and J lost 5 bases, with 12 bases between them. The CDR3 consists of 13 residues. The V gene's germline CDR1 is ENHRY and CDR2 SYGVKD.

The chain uses TRBV24-1 and TRBJ2-1; 13 positions agree with TRBD2. J lost 12 bases, V lost 4 bases, and 11 bases had no gene match. CDR1 is KGHDR, CDR2 SFDVKD, per germline. This CDR3 has 16 amino acids. In nucleotides, the CDR3 is TGTGCCACCAGTGAGCCAGGACTAGCGGGAGAAAGTGTGCAGTTCTTC. Encoded protein: CATSEPGLAGESVQFF.

The genes are TRBV14 and TRBJ1-6; D gene ambiguous. The length of the CDR3 is 13 residues. V lost 0 bases to trimming and J lost 9 bases, with 6 bases between them. Germline V gives CDR1 SGHDN, CDR2 FVKESK. In nucleotides, the CDR3 is TGTGCCAGCAGCCAAGATCCTCTTTCACCCCTCCACTTT. It yields the protein CASSQDPLSPLHF. Complete variable domain (other parts from reference TRBV14 and TRBJ1-6): EAGVTQFPSHSVIEKGQTVTLRCDPISGHDNLYWYRRVMGKEIKFLLHFVKESKQDESGMPNNRFLAERTGGTYSTLKVQPAELEDSGVYFCASSQDPLSPLHFGNGTRLTVT.

The CDR3 bases are TGTGCCAGCAGCTTAGAGAGTGCAGGAATGCGGTATTTT. Amino acid sequence: CASSLESAGMRYF. The chain recombines TRBV7-9 with TRBJ2-3; D unresolved. CDR3 size: 13 residues. In germline, CDR1 is SEHNR, CDR2 FQNEAQ (reference sequence). V lost 1 base and J 14 bases, leaving 16 bases between the germline ends.

This clone has more than one count but fewer than ten. The rearrangement uses TRBV28 and TRBJ1-6, with D tentatively TRBD1 (5 bases). Trimming removed 1 base at V and 14 bases at J, with 18 bases between. Germline V lookup: CDR1 MDHEN, CDR2 SYDVKM. The length of the CDR3 is 15 residues. For the CDR3, the DNA is TGTGCCAGCAGTTTATCGCTGGGGGGTCCTATCACCCTCCACTTT. Amino acid sequence: CASSLSLGGPITLHF.

The chain has TRBV3-1 (or the pseudogene TRBV3-2) and TRBJ2-1, with TRBD1 as a possible D gene (5 bases). This CDR3 has 16 residues. Germline CDR1 LGHDT, CDR2 YNNKEL (reference sequence). The V gene lost 5 bases and the J gene lost 5 bases, with 19 bases spanning the gap. CDR3 DNA: TGTGCCAGCAGCAAATATCCCAGGGAAGGAGACAATGAGCAGTTCTTC. Translating gives CASSKYPREGDNEQFF.

This clone was observed a few times. The chain uses TRBV27 and TRBJ2-5; D gene unclear. This CDR3 is 18 amino acids long. Trimming removed 2 bases at V and 2 bases at J, with 21 bases between. Germline V gene data show CDR1 as MNHEY and CDR2 as SMNVEV (reference sequence). CDR3 region: CASSLTSRHQAPQETQYF. CDR3 bases: TGTGCCAGCAGTTTAACGAGCCGACATCAAGCCCCGCAAGAGACCCAGTACTTC.

The V and J genes are TRBV7-9 and TRBJ1-2, with D possibly TRBD1 on 6 matching bases. V lost 5 bases to trimming and J lost 8 bases, with 18 bases between them. Per the germline V gene, CDR1 is SEHNR and CDR2 is FQNEAQ (reference sequence). The CDR3 consists of 14 residues. The CDR3 DNA is TGTGCCAGCAGCCCCGGGGGGGCAGGGAGCGGCTACACCTTC. It specifies CASSPGGAGSGYTF.

The chain carries TRBV30 and TRBJ2-5, with D tentatively TRBD1 (5 bases). The length of the CDR3 is 13 residues. Trimming took off 3 bases at V and 1 base at J, with 9 bases between the two ends. Germline loops: CDR1 GTSNPN, CDR2 SVGIG (reference sequence). CDR3 sequence: CAWRTGLQETQYF. CDR3 DNA: TGTGCCTGGAGAACAGGCCTCCAAGAGACCCAGTACTTC.

The chain joins TRBV7-9 to TRBJ2-1; 16 bases fit TRBD2. The germline gives CDR1 SEHNR, CDR2 FQNEAQ (reference sequence). The ends lost 5 bases at V and 10 bases at J; junction bases unmatched: 11. CDR3 length equals 17 residues. CDR3 sequence reads: CASSVRMGLAGGTEQFF. The CDR3 DNA reads TGTGCCAGCAGCGTACGAATGGGACTAGCGGGGGGGACCGAGCAGTTCTTC. The whole variable domain, filled in from reference TRBV7-9 and TRBJ2-1, reads DTGVSQNPRHKITKRGQNVTFRCDPISEHNRLYWYRQTLGQGPEFLTYFQNEAQLEKSRLLSDRFSAERPKGSFSTLEIQRTEQGDSAMYLCASSVRMGLAGGTEQFFGPGTRLTVL.

The rearrangement uses TRBV7-2 and TRBJ2-4; TRBD2 might be the D (5 bases). CDR3 length: 13 residues. Trimming took 1 base from V and 4 from J, leaving 5 bases between them. Germline lookup yields CDR1 SGHTA and CDR2 FQGNSA. CDR3 region: CASSLGRKNIQYF. For the CDR3, the DNA is TGTGCCAGCAGCTTAGGGAGGAAAAACATTCAGTACTTC.

The chain uses TRBV5-1 and TRBJ2-5, with 7 bases that match TRBD2. This CDR3 contains 12 residues. After removal of 2 bases from V and 5 bases from J, the junction contained 0 bases not matched to a gene. Germline V gives CDR1 SGHRS, CDR2 YFSETQ. CDR3 protein: CASSFGGETQYF. CDR3 in DNA: TGCGCCAGCAGCTTCGGGGGGGAGACCCAGTACTTC.

CDR3 in DNA: TGTGCCAGCAGTTTAAGCGGACAGGGGGCTCACTATGGCTACACCTTC. Protein sequence: CASSLSGQGAHYGYTF. The chain uses TRBV27 and TRBJ1-2; 11 nucleotides match TRBD1. Germline assignment: CDR1 MNHEY and CDR2 SMNVEV (reference sequence). The CDR3 spans 16 residues. V dropped 2 bases and J dropped 3; count of bases not matched to a gene: 5.

The chain links TRBV10-3 to TRBJ2-7; 13 nucleotides agree with TRBD2. Germline CDR1 ENHRY, CDR2 SYGVKD. J was trimmed by 1 base and V by 1 base; bases with no gene match: 4. The CDR3 loop spans 17 amino acids. CDR3 residues: CAISEWTSGGQSYEQYF. In DNA form, the CDR3 reads TGTGCCATCAGTGAGTGGACTAGCGGGGGCCAATCCTACGAGCAGTACTTC.

The chain is built from TRBV25-1 and TRBJ2-1; a possible D gene is TRBD2 (5 bases). V was cut by 7 bases and J by 13 bases, with 14 bases left in between. This CDR3 is built from 11 residues. CDR1 and CDR2 (germline): MGHDK, SYGVNS. CDR3 loop: CASTEDLAQFF. CDR3 nucleotide sequence: TGTGCCAGCACCGAAGATCTAGCCCAGTTCTTC.

The CDR3: CASSPQTGGGSPLHF. CDR3 sequence (DNA): TGTGCCAGCTCACCACAGACAGGGGGCGGTTCACCCCTCCACTTT. The chain recombines TRBV18 with TRBJ1-6; 10 positions match TRBD1. The CDR3 runs to 15 residues. V lost 1 base to trimming and J lost 9 bases; unmatched junction nucleotides: 3. Germline-derived CDR1 and CDR2 are KGHSH and LQKENI.

The J gene is TRBJ1-1, the V gene TRBV9; D gene ambiguous. The V gene lost 3 bases and the J gene lost 0 bases, with 9 bases spanning the gap. This CDR3 has 14 residues. CDR1 is SGDLS, CDR2 YYNGEE, per germline. In nucleotides, the CDR3 is TGTGCCAGCAGCGCAAATAGTATGAACACTGAAGCTTTCTTT. This sequence encodes CASSANSMNTEAFF.